The clone carrying this T cell receptor (beta chain) has more than one count but fewer than ten. Its antigen is still unknown. The data are from a study of sequential checkpoint blockade in melanoma. Turning to the study itself: After both sequences, patients received maintenance nivolumab. 85 to 95 pretreatment tumor DNA samples were TCRβ immunosequenced.

Germline assignment: CDR1 MDHEN and CDR2 SYDVKM. The CDR3 loop spans 15 amino acids. The V end was cut by 2 bases, the J end by 1 base, with 9 bases between. Study-wide results and limits: Rising tumor T-cell fraction and clonality meant about 30 times likelier benefit.

Measured with immunoSEQ multiplex PCR; TCRdb has only the in-frame clones, and not every one. The sample includes several thousand clones, around a quarter seen only once; the top ten take almost 6%. Treatment noted: randomized to nivolumab then ipilimumab (arm A) or the reverse (arm B). Sequencing was performed on tumor tissue (inferred from file names), taken from a patient given nivolumab and ipilimumab in sequence. The receptor was isolated from a human donor with melanoma. The chain carries TRBV28 and TRBJ2-1; the D gene is possibly TRBD1 (6 bases). This chain's CDR3 is CASSLQGISYNEQFF. In nucleotides, the CDR3 is TGTGCCAGCAGTTTACAGGGGATATCCTACAATGAGCAGTTCTTC.